The 10 T cell receptor beta chains listed next were all sequenced from one sample in a study of blood T cell repertoires in COVID-19. Assay used: immunoSEQ multiplex PCR; TCRdb lists only in-frame clones, some missing. Seen here are 120,000 or so clones, approximately 83% observed once, and the top ten hold about 4.5%. Sample: peripheral blood. The receptors were sampled from a woman in her 70s with acute or convalescent COVID-19.

The V call is TRBV5-1, the J call TRBJ1-4; the match to TRBD1 covers 9 bases. J gave up 5 bases and V 4 bases, and 3 bases lay outside the gene matches. This CDR3 region has 14 residues. Germline V lookup: CDR1 SGHRS, CDR2 YFSETQ. Written as DNA, the CDR3 is TGCGCCAGCAGCGGGGGGACAGGGAATGAAAAACTGTTTTTT. This encodes CASSGGTGNEKLFF.

The CDR3 sequence: CASSLGGDYGYTF. In DNA form, the CDR3 reads TGTGCCAGCTCACTCGGGGGTGACTATGGCTACACCTTC. V and J are TRBV18 and TRBJ1-2; D is possibly TRBD1 (5 bases). Germline CDR1 reads KGHSH; CDR2 reads LQKENI. The CDR3 extends over 13 amino acids. Trimming removed 4 bases at V and 3 bases at J, with 9 bases between.

The chain links TRBV11-3 to TRBJ2-5, with TRBD2 matching 9 bases. With V trimmed by 6 bases and J by 1 base, 9 bases remained unmatched. The CDR3 length is 16 residues. Germline V gene sequence: CDR1 SGHNT, CDR2 YENEEA. CDR3 amino acids: CASSLGAGGLQETQYF. The CDR3 region has the DNA TGTGCCAGCAGTCTTGGAGCGGGGGGCCTCCAAGAGACCCAGTACTTC.

The chain carries TRBV11-2 and TRBJ2-2; D is unresolved. Germline V gene lookup returns CDR1 SGHAT and CDR2 FQNNGV. V lost 8 bases to trimming and J lost 2 bases, with 9 bases between them. The CDR3 contains 13 residues. The CDR3 region is CASSVRNTGELFF. CDR3 coding DNA: TGTGCCAGCTCGGTAAGAAACACCGGGGAGCTGTTTTTT.

The chain couples TRBV19 to TRBJ1-3, with D maybe TRBD1 (5 bases). CDR1 LNHDA and CDR2 SQIVND come from the germline V gene (reference sequence). V shed 4 bases and J shed 2 bases, with 15 bases lying between them. The CDR3 sequence is 16 residues long. CDR3 sequence reads: CASSRGLPLTGNTIYF. Here the CDR3 DNA reads TGTGCCAGTAGTAGGGGACTCCCTCTGACTGGAAACACCATATATTTT.

The chain recombines TRBV6-6 with TRBJ2-5, with 7 positions matching TRBD2. The CDR3 is made up of 13 amino acids. Trimming removed 5 bases from V and 2 bases from J; junction bases left unmatched: 2. Per the germline V gene, CDR1 is MNHNY and CDR2 is SVGAGI (reference sequence). The CDR3 loop is CASSRDYQETQYF. The CDR3 DNA is TGTGCCAGCAGTCGGGACTATCAAGAGACCCAGTACTTC.

This rearrangement joins TRBV10-3 to TRBJ1-3; 10 bases align to TRBD1. The junction had 1 base not matched to a gene; V was cut back by 0 bases and J by 2 bases. This CDR3 spans 16 amino acids. Germline-derived CDR1 and CDR2 are ENHRY and SYGVKD. DNA of the CDR3: TGTGCCATCAGTGAGTCAGGACAGGGGGCTGGAAACACCATATATTTT. Translating gives CAISESGQGAGNTIYF.

The V gene is TRBV6-6, the J gene TRBJ1-3; no clear D. This CDR3 is built from 15 residues. Per the germline V gene, CDR1 is MNHNY and CDR2 is SVGAGI (reference sequence). Trimming removed 2 bases from V and 0 bases from J, with 8 bases in between. The CDR3: CASSYGQISGNTIYF. The CDR3 DNA sequence: TGTGCCAGCAGTTACGGGCAGATCTCTGGAAACACCATATATTTT.

For the CDR3, the DNA is TGCAGCGCTAGGGGGAACAGCAATCAGCCCCAGCATTTT. This codes for CSARGNSNQPQHF. The V gene is TRBV29-1, the J gene TRBJ1-5; TRBD1 is a possible D gene (6 bases). CDR3 size: 13 residues. Germline assignment: CDR1 SQVTM and CDR2 ANQGSEA. V gave up 7 bases and J gave up 1 base, with 11 bases separating them. Looking up the rest from reference TRBV29-1 and TRBJ1-5 gives the full variable domain: SAVISQKPSRDICQRGTSLTIQCQVDSQVTMMFWYRQQPGQSLTLIATANQGSEATYESGFVIDKFPISRPNLTFSTLTVSNMSPEDSSIYLCSARGNSNQPQHFGDGTRLSIL.

This clone showed up just once. V and J are TRBV10-1 and TRBJ1-5, with a weak D call TRBD1 (6 bases). V was shortened by 2 bases and J by 5 bases, with 28 bases between the two germline ends. Germline V gene data show CDR1 as WNHNN and CDR2 as SYGVQD (reference sequence). The CDR3 sequence is 20 residues long. CDR3 in DNA: TGCGCCAGCAGTGAGAAGTACGGAGCTACAGGGTTCCTTTGTCATCAGCCCCAGCATTTT. Translated: CASSEKYGATGFLCHQPQHF.